This TCR beta chain was identified during a study of beta chain features in type 1 diabetes. Study-wide results and limits: Among patients with Type 1 diabetes, TCRB CDR3s were moderately but significantly shorter in every one of the four CD4+ subsets.

Expressed TCRB transcripts were sequenced because the entire RNA isolate underwent reverse transcription. TCRdb's copy holds only in-frame clones and misses some; the assay was immunoSEQ multiplex PCR. Of under 300,000 clones detected, about a tenth appear once; the ten largest clones hold roughly 0.017%. The CDR3 runs 14 residues. V was pared by 6 bases and J by 3 bases, with 5 bases of the junction left unmatched. Germline assignment: CDR1 MNHNY and CDR2 SVGAGI (reference sequence). As to this clone: Its target is unknown.

The clonotype comes from a man aged 25-40 years with type 1 diabetes. Sequenced material: naive CD4+ T cells from blood. The rearrangement uses TRBV6-6 and TRBJ2-3, with 8 bases aligning to TRBD2. CDR3 nucleotide sequence: TGTGCCAGCAGAAGCGGGGGAGGAACAGATACGCAGTATTTT. Encoded protein: CASRSGGGTDTQYF.